Listed below are T cell receptor beta chains from one sample, sequenced in a study of cytomegalovirus exposure and HLA in healthy donors. Profiling relied on immunoSEQ multiplex PCR, and the TCRdb table lists in-frame clones only, not all of them. Here the sample spans about 56,000 clones, roughly 93% being singletons. The sequenced sample consisted of PBMCs. All receptors come from a woman in her late teens or twenties in good health and CMV-seropositive. Both conserved end residues are part of each CDR3. Fields, in order: CDR3 length, clone size, J gene, D gene, V gene, CDR3 DNA, CDR3 protein. D genes are given only for firm matches. Not all rows give a size; the values are once, few, many and, for expanded clones, a class.

CDR3 length: 10
clone size: .
J gene: TRBJ2-4
D gene: .
V gene: TRBV2
CDR3 DNA: TGTGCCAGCAGTGGCGTCGAACGGTACTTC
CDR3 protein: CASSGVERYF

CDR3 length: 12
clone size: once
J gene: TRBJ2-3
D gene: TRBD2
V gene: TRBV29-1
CDR3 DNA: TGCAGCATAGGACTAGGCACAGATACGCAGTATTTT
CDR3 protein: CSIGLGTDTQYF

CDR3 length: 15
clone size: .
J gene: TRBJ1-6
D gene: TRBD1
V gene: TRBV30
CDR3 DNA: TGTGCCTGGAGCGCGAACGACAGGGAAAATTCACCCCTCCACTTT
CDR3 protein: CAWSANDRENSPLHF

CDR3 length: 16
clone size: .
J gene: TRBJ1-2
D gene: .
V gene: TRBV5-5
CDR3 DNA: TGTGCCAGCAGCCGGACCAAGCAGGGGATATACTATGGCTACACCTTC
CDR3 protein: CASSRTKQGIYYGYTF

CDR3 length: 13
clone size: .
J gene: TRBJ1-1
D gene: .
V gene: TRBV27
CDR3 DNA: TGTGCCAGCAGTCTAGGAGGCGACACTGAAGCTTTCTTT
CDR3 protein: CASSLGGDTEAFF

CDR3 length: 14
clone size: .
J gene: TRBJ1-1
D gene: TRBD1
V gene: TRBV7-2
CDR3 DNA: TGTGCCAGCAGCTTAGAGGTCAGGGGGACTGAAGCTTTCTTT
CDR3 protein: CASSLEVRGTEAFF

CDR3 length: 17
clone size: .
J gene: TRBJ1-2
D gene: TRBD1
V gene: TRBV19
CDR3 DNA: TGTGCCAGTAGTCCGAAGGTGGGGACAGGGCGAAACTATGGCTACACCTTC
CDR3 protein: CASSPKVGTGRNYGYTF

CDR3 length: 16
clone size: .
J gene: TRBJ2-5
D gene: TRBD2
V gene: TRBV6-6
CDR3 DNA: TGTGCCAGCAGTTACCCGGCGGGGACTAGGGAAGAGACCCAGTACTTC
CDR3 protein: CASSYPAGTREETQYF

CDR3 length: 12
clone size: once
J gene: TRBJ2-2
D gene: .
V gene: TRBV2
CDR3 DNA: TGTGCCAGCAGAAATACCGGCGGGGAGCTGTTTTTT
CDR3 protein: CASRNTGGELFF

CDR3 length: 17
clone size: .
J gene: TRBJ1-2
D gene: TRBD1
V gene: TRBV28
CDR3 DNA: TGTGCCAGCAGTTCCATCTCCCCGACAGGGCAGGGCTATGGCTACACCTTC
CDR3 protein: CASSSISPTGQGYGYTF

CDR3 length: 14
clone size: .
J gene: TRBJ1-1
D gene: .
V gene: TRBV5-1
CDR3 DNA: TGCGCCAGCAGCTTGGCTGCGGCGTACACTGAAGCTTTCTTT
CDR3 protein: CASSLAAAYTEAFF

CDR3 length: 13
clone size: .
J gene: TRBJ2-5
D gene: .
V gene: TRBV6-5
CDR3 DNA: TGTGCCAGCAGCCACGGACAGAAAGAGACCCAGTACTTC
CDR3 protein: CASSHGQKETQYF

CDR3 length: 15
clone size: .
J gene: TRBJ2-2
D gene: .
V gene: TRBV14
CDR3 DNA: TGTGCCAGCAGCCAAGTCCCGGTGGCTAGAGGGGAGCTGTTTTTT
CDR3 protein: CASSQVPVARGELFF

CDR3 length: 13
clone size: .
J gene: TRBJ2-1
D gene: TRBD1
V gene: TRBV7-2
CDR3 DNA: TGTGCCAGCAGCTTAGGACAGGGCAATGAGCAGTTCTTC
CDR3 protein: CASSLGQGNEQFF

CDR3 length: 15
clone size: .
J gene: TRBJ2-5
D gene: TRBD1
V gene: TRBV5-5
CDR3 DNA: TGTGCCAGCAGCTCGGGACAGGTTGGTGGCGAGACCCAGTACTTC
CDR3 protein: CASSSGQVGGETQYF

CDR3 length: 14
clone size: .
J gene: TRBJ2-7
D gene: TRBD1
V gene: TRBV6-5
CDR3 DNA: TGTGCCAGCAGTTACGACAGGGGATCCTACGAGCAGTACTTC
CDR3 protein: CASSYDRGSYEQYF

CDR3 length: 13
clone size: .
J gene: TRBJ2-1
D gene: .
V gene: TRBV5-1
CDR3 DNA: TGCGCCAGCAACACATTGCATAACAATGAGCAGTTCTTC
CDR3 protein: CASNTLHNNEQFF

CDR3 length: 14
clone size: .
J gene: TRBJ2-1
D gene: TRBD1
V gene: TRBV19
CDR3 DNA: TGTGCCAGTAGGCCAAACGGACAGGCGGCGGAGCAGTTCTTC
CDR3 protein: CASRPNGQAAEQFF

CDR3 length: 13
clone size: .
J gene: TRBJ1-1
D gene: .
V gene: TRBV10-1
CDR3 DNA: TGCGCCAGCATTGTTGACAGGAACACTGAAGCTTTCTTT
CDR3 protein: CASIVDRNTEAFF

CDR3 length: 16
clone size: .
J gene: TRBJ1-6
D gene: .
V gene: TRBV19
CDR3 DNA: TGTGCCAGTAGTAAGGACCGAATCGAGGGGGATTCACCCCTCCACTTT
CDR3 protein: CASSKDRIEGDSPLHF

CDR3 length: 14
clone size: .
J gene: TRBJ1-3
D gene: TRBD1
V gene: TRBV7-9
CDR3 DNA: TGTGCCAGCAGCGAAAAGGGGGCGTCCATGACCATATATTTT
CDR3 protein: CASSEKGASMTIYF

CDR3 length: 14
clone size: .
J gene: TRBJ2-7
D gene: TRBD1
V gene: TRBV5-1
CDR3 DNA: TGCGCCAGCAGCCCGGGACAGGGGGGTAGCGAGCAGTACTTC
CDR3 protein: CASSPGQGGSEQYF

CDR3 length: 17
clone size: .
J gene: TRBJ1-3
D gene: TRBD1
V gene: TRBV9
CDR3 DNA: TGTGCCAGCAGCGTAGATGAGGACAGGGGGCGCGGAAACACCATATATTTT
CDR3 protein: CASSVDEDRGRGNTIYF

CDR3 length: 16
clone size: .
J gene: TRBJ2-1
D gene: TRBD2
V gene: TRBV10-1
CDR3 DNA: TGCGCCAGCAGTGGATCTAGCGGGGGGGGAAACAATGAGCAGTTCTTC
CDR3 protein: CASSGSSGGGNNEQFF

CDR3 length: 12
clone size: .
J gene: TRBJ2-3
D gene: .
V gene: TRBV15
CDR3 DNA: TGTGCCACCAGCAGGCGGACAGATACGCAGTATTTT
CDR3 protein: CATSRRTDTQYF

CDR3 length: 15
clone size: .
J gene: TRBJ2-5
D gene: TRBD2
V gene: TRBV7-9
CDR3 DNA: TGTGCCAGCAGCTTAGCACTAGCGGGGGTAGAGACCCAGTACTTC
CDR3 protein: CASSLALAGVETQYF

CDR3 length: 19
clone size: .
J gene: TRBJ2-4
D gene: .
V gene: TRBV28
CDR3 DNA: TGTGCCAGCAGTTTCATCCCACTGACTCGTCCAATAGCCAAAAACATTCAGTACTTC
CDR3 protein: CASSFIPLTRPIAKNIQYF

CDR3 length: 12
clone size: .
J gene: TRBJ1-5
D gene: .
V gene: TRBV2
CDR3 DNA: TGTGCCAGCAGTGAGCCCCAGAAGCCCCAGCATTTT
CDR3 protein: CASSEPQKPQHF

CDR3 length: 14
clone size: .
J gene: TRBJ1-1
D gene: .
V gene: TRBV27
CDR3 DNA: TGTGCCAGCAGTTTGGGACAAGGGGTCCCTGAAGCTTTCTTT
CDR3 protein: CASSLGQGVPEAFF

CDR3 length: 15
clone size: once
J gene: TRBJ2-3
D gene: .
V gene: TRBV5-1
CDR3 DNA: TGCGCCAGCAGCTTGTACTTCCCCTCCACAGATACGCAGTATTTT
CDR3 protein: CASSLYFPSTDTQYF

CDR3 length: 14
clone size: .
J gene: TRBJ2-7
D gene: .
V gene: TRBV11-3
CDR3 DNA: TGTGCCAGCAGCTTAGGGACTGCTACCTACGAGCAGTACTTC
CDR3 protein: CASSLGTATYEQYF

CDR3 length: 16
clone size: once
J gene: TRBJ2-1
D gene: TRBD2
V gene: TRBV5-5
CDR3 DNA: TGTGCCAGCAGCTTACCGGGACTAGCCGTTTCTAATGAGCAGTTCTTC
CDR3 protein: CASSLPGLAVSNEQFF